These T cell receptor beta chains were read from a single sample in a study of blood T cell repertoires in COVID-19. Profiling relied on immunoSEQ multiplex PCR, and the TCRdb table lists in-frame clones only, not all of them. This repertoire shows about 260,000 clones, roughly nine tenths found once; its top ten account for around 9.1%. What was sequenced was peripheral blood. Source of these receptors: a man aged 40-50 years who had recovered from COVID-19. Each CDR3 is given without its conserved first and last residue. Clone sizes are given selectively: once, few, many, or a class where the clone is expanded.

abundance	v_gene	CDR3aa
NA	TRBV9	ASGEGAGANVLT
NA	TRBV10-3	AISERTGANSGFGNTIY
once	TRBV12-2	ASRPSGQGGEQY
NA	TRBV12-3/TRBV12-4	ASSFGTSTFST
NA	TRBV5-1	ASSPGGLSTDTQY
NA	TRBV6-1	ASSDSVSYEQY
once	TRBV6-5	ASSSDRGSYEQY
NA	TRBV3-1/TRBV3-2	ASSQSSTEAF
NA	TRBV9	ASSPRQGAATYEQY
NA	TRBV6-1	ASSARLAGKTGELF
NA	TRBV7-6	ASSALAASGTQY
NA	TRBV20-1	SASLLPGIQETQY
NA	TRBV29-1	SVGKGTGGGFGEQY
NA	TRBV5-1	ASSSLTRETQY
NA	TRBV5-5	ASSSPGSGYSPLH
few	TRBV19	ASSLTGGGQPQH
NA	TRBV9	ASSLGTGGYEQY
NA	TRBV7-9	ASSPRTSISGANVLT
NA	TRBV2	ASSRLPGTSGLNEQF
NA	TRBV5-1	ASSRGLVEIIVGYGYT
once	TRBV13	ASSFRGGAPDEQY
NA	TRBV19	ASSILGQSYNEQF
NA	TRBV20-1	SASDMRWYGYT
few	TRBV9	ASSLGGSPGAGELF
once	TRBV6-1	ASSEAYGGNAEAF
NA	TRBV2	ASRKVGTGNADTQY
NA	TRBV3-1/TRBV3-2	ASSQDLAGYNEQF
NA	TRBV15	ATSRVRLAETYEQY
NA	TRBV5-1	ASSSDREKQY